The text below deals with one T cell receptor beta chain. This record comes from a study of OX40 agonist ivuxolimab in advanced cancers. The method was immunoSEQ multiplex PCR; TCRdb's version includes in-frame clones alone and lacks a portion of them. The data contain about 42,000 clones, about 86% of them singletons. The sequencing here drew on CD4+ or CD8+ T cells sorted from blood, taken in a trial of the OX40 agonist ivuxolimab. The sequence was collected from an adult with an advanced solid tumor such as melanoma, head and neck, liver or kidney cancer.

The CDR3: CASSDLATYEQYF. CDR3 sequence (DNA): TGTGCCAGCAGTGATCTAGCGACCTACGAGCAGTACTTC. V usage is TRBV25-1 and J usage is TRBJ2-7; D perhaps matches TRBD2 (6 bases). The germline V gene encodes CDR1 MGHDK and CDR2 SYGVNS. V was cut by 3 bases and J by 2 bases, with 8 bases left in between. This CDR3 region has 13 residues.